Listed here is a single TCR beta chain. Antigen specificity is unknown. Germline CDR1 reads SGHTA; CDR2 reads FQGNSA. The V and J ends lost 5 bases and 6 bases, in that order; junction bases with no gene match: 6. The CDR3 loop spans 14 amino acids. The time point is: persistent/refractory GD, antithyroid drugs over 5 years with positive TRAb. There was RNA extracted from PBMCs, and the TCR library was made from it. Recruitment took place at an endocrinology department in Xi'an, China. Blood from the periphery, approximately 8.5 milliliters in all, was drawn into EDTA tubes. This sample stems from a study of regulatory T cells in long-lasting Graves disease. Overall study findings and caveats: It was in persistent disease that TRBV28, TRBJ1-2 and TRBJ2-5 were favored. Whereas new patients shared 950 to 1,000 public clonotypes, persistent patients shared more, at 2,500 to 3,500.

Construction of TCR beta libraries relied on iRepertoire HTBI primers and on Arm-PCR targeting CDR3 regions. TCRdb re-analysed the multiplex PCR reads in MiXCR, keeping a single row per CDR3 protein. This table has over 300,000 distinct CDR3 sequences, about 20% appearing once. The chain joins TRBV7-2 to TRBJ1-1; the match to TRBD1 covers 10 bases. The sequence came from a female donor with Graves disease. The sample here was peripheral blood mononuclear cells (PBMCs), taken when the disease was refractory, from a patient treated with antithyroid drugs. This CDR3 reads CASSPDRGGAEAFF. The DNA for the CDR3 is TGTGCCAGCAGCCCGGACAGGGGGGGCGCTGAAGCTTTCTTT.